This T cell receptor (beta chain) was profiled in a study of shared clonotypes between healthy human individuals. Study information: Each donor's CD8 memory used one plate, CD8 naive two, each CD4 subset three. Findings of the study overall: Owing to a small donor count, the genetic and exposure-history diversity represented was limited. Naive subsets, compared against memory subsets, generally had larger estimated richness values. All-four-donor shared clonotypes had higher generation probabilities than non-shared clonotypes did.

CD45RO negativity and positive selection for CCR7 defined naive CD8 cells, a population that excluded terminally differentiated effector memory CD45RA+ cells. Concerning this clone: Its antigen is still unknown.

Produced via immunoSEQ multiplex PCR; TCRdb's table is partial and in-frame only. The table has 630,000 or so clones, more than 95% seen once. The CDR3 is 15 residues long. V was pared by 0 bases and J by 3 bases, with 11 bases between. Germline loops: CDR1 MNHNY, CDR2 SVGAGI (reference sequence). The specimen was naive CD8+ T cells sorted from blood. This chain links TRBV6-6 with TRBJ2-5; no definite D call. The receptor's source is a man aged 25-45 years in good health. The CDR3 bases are TGTGCCAGCAGTTACTCCCCAGGACCGAAAGAGACCCAGTACTTC. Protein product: CASSYSPGPKETQYF.